This TCR beta chain stems from a study of cytomegalovirus exposure and HLA in healthy donors. From germline, CDR1 is GTSNPN and CDR2 SVGIG (reference sequence). The V end lost 0 bases, the J end lost 2 bases, and 8 bases lay between the germline ends. The CDR3 runs to 13 residues. Generated by immunoSEQ multiplex PCR, the TCRdb table keeps only in-frame clones and is missing some. The sample consists of around 150,000 clones, 70% to 90% of them appearing once. The clonotype was recovered from a woman aged 18-30 years in good health and CMV-seropositive. This chain uses TRBV30 with TRBJ2-7; D possibly corresponds to TRBD1 (5 bases). The sequenced sample consisted of PBMCs. The CDR3 protein is CAWSVGVPYEQYF. CDR3 coding DNA: TGTGCCTGGAGTGTAGGGGTTCCCTACGAGCAGTACTTC.